This TCR beta chain emerged from a study of T cells in Graves' hyperthyroidism and ophthalmopathy. Amplified TCR beta CDR3 regions came from RNA transcripts. With the HTBI primer set, the TCR CDR3 went through a first round of RT-PCR. TCRdb re-derived calls from the multiplex PCR reads in MiXCR, one entry per CDR3 protein. The sample has hundreds of thousands of distinct CDR3 sequences; roughly 20% are singletons. Germline V gene data show CDR1 as SGHAT and CDR2 as FQNNGV. V shed 6 bases and J 1 base; nucleotides not matched to a gene: 7. The CDR3 contains 16 residues. At least ten counts were recorded for this clonotype. Patients were excluded for uncontrolled infection, other autoimmune disease, pregnancy or lactation.

The TCR comes from a man younger than 40 with Graves' ophthalmopathy. The sequencing input was blood. This chain connects TRBV11-2 to TRBJ2-1; TRBD2 aligns across 9 bases. In DNA, the CDR3 is TGTGCCAGCAGGAGAACTAGCGGGCGATCCTACAATGAGCAGTTCTTC. Its protein product is CASRRTSGRSYNEQFF. Together with reference TRBV11-2 and TRBJ2-1, the CDR3 gives the full variable domain: EAGVAQSPRYKIIEKRQSVAFWCNPISGHATLYWYQQILGQGPKLLIQFQNNGVVDDSQLPKDRFSAERLKGVDSTLKIQPAKLEDSAVYLCASRRTSGRSYNEQFFGPGTRLTVL.